This is a list of T cell receptor beta chains from one sample in a study of shared T cell receptors in the human thymus. Profiling relied on immunoSEQ multiplex PCR, and the TCRdb table lists in-frame clones only, not all of them. The repertoire has 450,000 to 650,000 clones, approximately 80% of them found once; the top ten carry more than 0.01%. The sample was also reused in another study, on human thymus T cells.

Sequenced material: thymocytes. The receptors were gathered from a boy under two years old with a congenital heart defect. Each CDR3 is given with its conserved first and last residue. Fields, in order: V gene, clone size, CDR3 protein. Only some rows state a clone size, as once, few, many or a class for expanded clones.

TRBV4-2 | . | CASSQDGHRSGANVLTF
TRBV7-2 | . | CASSFSPKSGQPNTGELFF
TRBV30 | . | CAWAQEREADTQYF
TRBV7-2 | . | CASPFARDYQETQYF
TRBV11-2 | once | CASSSPVGQGGTDTQYF
TRBV6-1 | . | CASSAREEERERNYEQYF
TRBV6-1 | . | CASSPRGTSGYEQYF
TRBV11-2 | . | CASSPKYVGGYEQYF
TRBV30 | . | CAWRETPRGGGYGYTF
TRBV5-1 | . | CASGQEETQYF
TRBV5-6 | . | CASSLAGGLAALSSEQYF
TRBV5-6 | . | CASSFLYTGPGDRTEAFF
TRBV12-5 | few | CASGLAISASGTENTEAFF
TRBV5-4 | . | CASSLFGSRIPPREQYF
TRBV10-3 | . | CAIARTGGASKLPYEQYF
TRBV28 | . | CASSPSGRAVYEQYF
TRBV11-2 | few | CASSQQDSSYNEQFF
TRBV7-2 | . | CASSPRTSGSSNEQFF
TRBV7-2 | . | CASSIRDRVSGFHNEQFF
TRBV6-6 | . | CASRKTSGRAHEQYF
TRBV27 | . | CSRLAGEGEQFF
TRBV10-3 | . | CAISGGDRGRETQYF
TRBV20-1 | . | CSAVGQGLF
TRBV18 | . | CASSPPGLAGFNEQFF
TRBV11-2 | . | CASSRGLAGVREQYF
TRBV27 | . | CASSSRVHNEQFF
TRBV2 | few | CASRGREGGETQYF
TRBV4-3 | few | CASSQRRSDTQYF
TRBV25-1 | . | CASSGDFPHPGELFF
TRBV10-3 | . | CAISEGLAGPGKSYEQYF
TRBV2 | few | CASSEGGSYQETQYF
TRBV6-1 | . | CASVGVSGANVLTF
TRBV7-7 | . | CASSFLTSGRAEDTGELFF
TRBV7-2 | . | CASTSNEVPSGSRDTQYF
TRBV6-5 | . | CASSPRLECEQYF
TRBV25-1 | . | CASSANRGGPYGYTF
TRBV4-3 | . | CASSQAGQGGYGYTF
TRBV13 | . | CASSAGPGVNTIYF
TRBV27 | . | CASSFLGTGGRETQYF
TRBV7-2 | few | CASSLLRDRGRRNTEAFF
TRBV5-1 | . | CASSRSRDSSTGELFF
TRBV10-1 | . | CASSVDHRPGFEQYF